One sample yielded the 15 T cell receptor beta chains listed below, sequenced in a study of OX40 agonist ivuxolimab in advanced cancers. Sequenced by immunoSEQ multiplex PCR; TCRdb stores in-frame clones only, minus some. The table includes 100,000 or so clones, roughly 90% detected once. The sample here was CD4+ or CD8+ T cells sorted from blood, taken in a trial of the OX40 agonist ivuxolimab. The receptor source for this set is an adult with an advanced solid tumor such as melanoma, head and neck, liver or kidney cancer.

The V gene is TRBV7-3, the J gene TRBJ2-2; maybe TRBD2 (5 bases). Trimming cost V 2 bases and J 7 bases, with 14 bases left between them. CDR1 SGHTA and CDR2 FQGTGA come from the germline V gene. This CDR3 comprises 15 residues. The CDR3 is CASSLGGGSVGELFF. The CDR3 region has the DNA TGTGCCAGCAGCTTAGGAGGTGGTTCGGTCGGGGAGCTGTTTTTT.

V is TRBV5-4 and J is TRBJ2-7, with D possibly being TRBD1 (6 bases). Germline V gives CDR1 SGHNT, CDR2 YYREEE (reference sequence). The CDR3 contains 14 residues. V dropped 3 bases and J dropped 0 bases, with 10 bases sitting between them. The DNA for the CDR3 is TGTGCCAGCAGCTCCAGGGGAAGCTCCTACGAGCAGTACTTC. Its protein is CASSSRGSSYEQYF.

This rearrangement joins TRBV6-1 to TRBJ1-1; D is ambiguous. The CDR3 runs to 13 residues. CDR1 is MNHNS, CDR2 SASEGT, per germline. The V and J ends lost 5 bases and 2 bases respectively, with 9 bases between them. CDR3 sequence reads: CASSLDFNTEAFF. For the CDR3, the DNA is TGTGCCAGCAGTCTCGATTTTAACACTGAAGCTTTCTTT.

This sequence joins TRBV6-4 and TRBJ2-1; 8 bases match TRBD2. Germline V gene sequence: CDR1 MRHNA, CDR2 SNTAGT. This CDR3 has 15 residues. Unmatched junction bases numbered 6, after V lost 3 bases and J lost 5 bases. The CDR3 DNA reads TGTGCCAGCAGTGAGGTCGGGGGGGCCAACAATGAGCAGTTCTTC. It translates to CASSEVGGANNEQFF.

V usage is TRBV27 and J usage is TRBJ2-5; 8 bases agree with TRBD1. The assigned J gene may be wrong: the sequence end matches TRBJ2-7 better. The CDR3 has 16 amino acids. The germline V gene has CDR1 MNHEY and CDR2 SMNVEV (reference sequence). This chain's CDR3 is CASSPTNRGIWYEQYF. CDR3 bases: TGTGCCAGCAGCCCCACCAACAGGGGGATTTGGTACGAGCAGTACTTC.

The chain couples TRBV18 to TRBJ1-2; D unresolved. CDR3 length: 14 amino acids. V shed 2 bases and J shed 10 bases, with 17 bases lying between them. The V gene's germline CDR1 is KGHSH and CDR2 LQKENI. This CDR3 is CASSPGQDAEVYTF. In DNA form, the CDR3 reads TGTGCCAGCTCACCAGGGCAGGACGCCGAAGTCTACACCTTC. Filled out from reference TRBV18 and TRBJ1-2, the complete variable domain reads NAGVMQNPRHLVRRRGQEARLRCSPMKGHSHVYWYRQLPEEGLKFMVYLQKENIIDESGMPKERFSAEFPKEGPSILRIQQVVRGDSAAYFCASSPGQDAEVYTFGSGTRLTVV.

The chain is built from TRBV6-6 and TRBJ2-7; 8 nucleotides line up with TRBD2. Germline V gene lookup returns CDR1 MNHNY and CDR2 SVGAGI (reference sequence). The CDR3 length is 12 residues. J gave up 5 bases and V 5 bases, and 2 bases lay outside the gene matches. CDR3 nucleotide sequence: TGTGCCAGCAGTACAGCGGGGGACGAGCAGTACTTC. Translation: CASSTAGDEQYF.

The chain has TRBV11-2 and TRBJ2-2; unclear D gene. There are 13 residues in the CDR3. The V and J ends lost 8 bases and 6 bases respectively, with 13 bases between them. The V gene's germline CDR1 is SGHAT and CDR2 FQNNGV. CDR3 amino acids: CASPRRKAGELFF. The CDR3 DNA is TGTGCCAGCCCCAGGAGAAAGGCCGGGGAGCTGTTTTTT.

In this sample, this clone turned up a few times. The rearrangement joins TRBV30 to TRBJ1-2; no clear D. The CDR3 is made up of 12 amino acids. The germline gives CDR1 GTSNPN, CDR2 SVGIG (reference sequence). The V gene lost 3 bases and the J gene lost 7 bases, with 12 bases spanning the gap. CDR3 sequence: CAWRREGSGYTF. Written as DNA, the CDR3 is TGTGCCTGGAGGAGAGAGGGAAGTGGCTACACCTTC.

The CDR3, as DNA: TGTGCCAGCAGCTTATCCAAGAGCTCCTACGAGCAGTACTTC. It yields the protein CASSLSKSSYEQYF. This chain uses TRBV7-3 with TRBJ2-7; D not certain. Trimming took 2 bases from V and 0 from J, leaving 8 bases between them. The length of the CDR3 is 14 residues. Germline CDR1 reads SGHTA; CDR2 reads FQGTGA.

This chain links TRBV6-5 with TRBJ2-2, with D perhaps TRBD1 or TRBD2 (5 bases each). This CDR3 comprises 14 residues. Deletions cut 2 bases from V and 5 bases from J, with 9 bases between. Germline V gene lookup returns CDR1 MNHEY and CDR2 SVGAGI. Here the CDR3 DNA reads TGTGCCAGCAGTTACGGGGGAGTGACCGGGGAGCTGTTTTTT. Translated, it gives CASSYGGVTGELFF.

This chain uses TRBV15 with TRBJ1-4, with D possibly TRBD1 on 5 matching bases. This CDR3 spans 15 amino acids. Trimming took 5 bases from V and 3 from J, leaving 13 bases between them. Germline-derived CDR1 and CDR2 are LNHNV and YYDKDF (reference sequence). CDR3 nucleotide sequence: TGTGCCACCAGCTCCCGAGGAGGGGCTAATGAAAAACTGTTTTTT. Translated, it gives CATSSRGGANEKLFF.

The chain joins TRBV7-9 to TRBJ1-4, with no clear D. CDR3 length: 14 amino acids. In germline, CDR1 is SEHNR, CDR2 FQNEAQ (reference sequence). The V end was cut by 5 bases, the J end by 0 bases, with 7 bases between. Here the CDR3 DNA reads TGTGCCAGCAGCCCCAAATCAACTAATGAAAAACTGTTTTTT. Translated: CASSPKSTNEKLFF.

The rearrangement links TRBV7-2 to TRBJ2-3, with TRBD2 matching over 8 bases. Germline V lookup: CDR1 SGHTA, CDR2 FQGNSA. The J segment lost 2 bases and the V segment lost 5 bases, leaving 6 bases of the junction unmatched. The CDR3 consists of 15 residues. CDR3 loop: CASSRGGRYTDTQYF. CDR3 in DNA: TGTGCCAGCAGCCGGGGGGGCAGATACACAGATACGCAGTATTTT.

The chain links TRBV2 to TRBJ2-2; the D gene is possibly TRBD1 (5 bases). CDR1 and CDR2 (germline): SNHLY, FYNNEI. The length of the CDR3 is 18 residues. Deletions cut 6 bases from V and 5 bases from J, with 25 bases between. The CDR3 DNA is TGTGCCAGCAGACCAGTCCCAATTGGCAGGGCTCGGACCGGGGAGCTGTTTTTT. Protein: CASRPVPIGRARTGELFF.